These 28 T cell receptor beta chains originate from one sample sequenced in a study of identical twins. Each CDR3 protein gets one entry after TCRdb re-called the 5' RACE reads with MiXCR. The sample yields fewer than 900,000 distinct CDR3 sequences, about 20% seen once. This same sample was also part of a study on T cells expressing NK-cell markers.

The sample comprised PBMCs. The receptors originated from a young woman in good health.

This chain joins TRBV29-1 and TRBJ2-5; D not resolved. The germline V and J ends were trimmed by 1 base and 0 bases, with 3 bases remaining between them. Germline values: CDR1 SQVTM, CDR2 ANQGSEA. The length of the CDR3 is 12 residues. The CDR3 loop reads CSVEGHQETQYF. CDR3 nucleotide sequence: TGCAGCGTTGAAGGGCACCAAGAGACCCAGTACTTC. The full variable domain, with the rest looked up from reference TRBV29-1 and TRBJ2-5, is SAVISQKPSRDICQRGTSLTIQCQVDSQVTMMFWYRQQPGQSLTLIATANQGSEATYESGFVIDKFPISRPNLTFSTLTVSNMSPEDSSIYLCSVEGHQETQYFGPGTRLLVL.

This chain connects TRBV13 to TRBJ1-1; possibly TRBD1 for D (5 bases). The CDR3 covers 13 residues. Germline CDR1 reads PRHDT; CDR2 reads FYEKMQ (reference sequence). With 4 bases removed from V and 8 bases from J, the gap between germline ends came to 14 bases. CDR3 residues: CASSSPGANEAFF. As DNA, the CDR3 is TGTGCCAGCAGCTCCCCTGGGGCCAACGAAGCTTTCTTT.

The V gene is TRBV10-2, the J gene TRBJ2-2; possible D gene TRBD2, 5 bases. V lost 10 bases and J 4 bases, leaving 13 bases between the germline ends. This CDR3 spans 13 amino acids. The germline gives CDR1 WSHSY, CDR2 SAAADI. CDR3 sequence: CAIYGKGTGELFF. The CDR3 bases are TGCGCCATTTACGGGAAGGGCACCGGGGAGCTGTTTTTT.

The chain recombines TRBV3-1 with TRBJ2-5; 10 bases match TRBD2. The germline V gene has CDR1 LGHDT and CDR2 YNNKEL (reference sequence). V lost 4 bases, J lost 5 bases, and 13 bases stayed unmatched. The length of the CDR3 is 17 residues. CDR3 nucleotide sequence: TGTGCCAGCAGCCCAGGCCGTATAGCGGGGGGTGGTGAGACCCAGTACTTC. As protein: CASSPGRIAGGGETQYF.

The V call is TRBV6-1, the J call TRBJ2-2, with 10 bases matching TRBD2. Trimming cost V 6 bases and J 3 bases; bases outside gene matches: 16. This CDR3 region has 19 residues. From germline, CDR1 is MNHNS and CDR2 SASEGT. CDR3 amino acids: CASSSKEERLAGHTGELFF. In DNA, the CDR3 is TGTGCCAGCAGCTCTAAAGAGGAGAGACTAGCGGGCCACACCGGGGAGCTGTTTTTT.

The V call is TRBV12-3 or TRBV12-4, the J call TRBJ2-5; D is ambiguous. The CDR3 length is 13 residues. With 5 bases removed from V and 5 bases from J, the gap between germline ends came to 12 bases. The CDR3 DNA follows: TGTGCCAGCAGTCCCAGGACGCGGGAGACCCAGTACTTC. Its translation: CASSPRTRETQYF.

This clonotype was seen a few times. The chain has TRBV6-5 and TRBJ2-5; D is tentatively TRBD1 or TRBD2 (5 bases each). The CDR3 totals 15 residues. The ends were cut back, 0 bases at V and 2 bases at J, with 10 bases in the middle. Germline V gene sequence: CDR1 MNHEY, CDR2 SVGAGI. The CDR3 nucleotides are TGTGCCAGCAGTTACTCGGGGGAACAGCAAGAGACCCAGTACTTC. This gives the protein CASSYSGEQQETQYF.

This clonotype was picked up one time. This sequence joins TRBV4-2 and TRBJ2-1; D gene unclear. Germline CDR1 LGHNA, CDR2 YNFKEQ. This CDR3 contains 12 residues. The V end lost 4 bases, the J end lost 8 bases, and 9 bases lay between the germline ends. The CDR3 sequence: CASSLPKDEQFF. DNA for the CDR3: TGTGCCAGCAGCCTCCCGAAAGATGAGCAGTTCTTC.

This clonotype was seen a few times. The CDR3 loop reads CASSYPAETRRPKNIQYF. In nucleotides, the CDR3 is TGTGCCAGCAGTTACCCTGCGGAGACGAGGAGACCCAAAAACATTCAGTACTTC. The gene calls are TRBV6-7 and TRBJ2-4; D is uncertain. TRBV6-7 is labeled an ORF, and its function is uncertain. The CDR3 is made up of 18 amino acids. The V end was cut by 2 bases, the J end by 2 bases, with 19 bases between.

This sequence joins TRBV9 and TRBJ1-1; D gene ambiguous. Looked up from germline, CDR1 is SGDLS and CDR2 is YYNGEE. V was trimmed by 0 bases and J by 1 base, leaving 10 bases between them. The CDR3 is 15 amino acids. The CDR3 is CASSVDGDWNTEAFF. CDR3 nucleotide sequence: TGTGCCAGCAGCGTAGATGGAGATTGGAACACTGAAGCTTTCTTT.

This clonotype was detected ten times or more. The chain has TRBV3-1 and TRBJ1-2; no definite D call. Germline CDR1 is LGHDT and CDR2 is YNNKEL (reference sequence). V dropped 1 base and J dropped 3 bases, with 3 bases sitting between them. The length of the CDR3 is 12 residues. CDR3 sequence: CASSQGDYGYTF. The CDR3 nucleotides are TGTGCCAGCAGCCAAGGGGACTATGGCTACACCTTC.

This clonotype was picked up many times. The chain uses TRBV12-3 or TRBV12-4 and TRBJ1-5; D unresolved. The CDR3 sequence is 13 residues long. Trimming left V 3 bases short and J 5 bases short, with 8 bases between. The CDR3 DNA follows: TGTGCCAGCAGTTTTGGGCTTGATCAGCCCCAGCATTTT. As protein: CASSFGLDQPQHF.

The rearrangement uses TRBV12-3 or TRBV12-4 and TRBJ2-7; D unresolved. The germline V and J ends were trimmed by 1 base and 3 bases, with 7 bases remaining between them. There are 13 residues in the CDR3. The CDR3 is CASSLGSYYEQYF. CDR3 bases: TGTGCCAGCAGTTTAGGTTCATACTACGAGCAGTACTTC.

J is TRBJ2-7 and V is TRBV2, with 8 bases aligning to TRBD2. Germline lookup yields CDR1 SNHLY and CDR2 FYNNEI. V lost 6 bases and J lost 3; bases outside the gene matches: 7. CDR3 length equals 14 residues. The CDR3 sequence is CASRGGGRVYEQYF. In DNA, the CDR3 is TGTGCCAGCAGGGGCGGGGGGCGAGTCTACGAGCAGTACTTC.

This clonotype was recorded a few times. The chain carries TRBV7-6 and TRBJ2-3, with 8 bases that match TRBD2. This CDR3 has 16 residues. V lost 5 bases, J lost 9 bases, and 16 bases stayed unmatched. The V gene's germline CDR1 is SGHVS and CDR2 FNYEAQ. CDR3 loop: CASSRGTRGERGTQYF. The DNA of the CDR3 is TGTGCCAGCAGCCGAGGGACTAGGGGGGAGAGGGGAACGCAGTATTTT.

The rearrangement uses TRBV27 and TRBJ2-1; D gene unclear. The CDR3 is 13 amino acids. V dropped 4 bases and J dropped 4 bases, with 8 bases sitting between them. Germline V gene lookup returns CDR1 MNHEY and CDR2 SMNVEV (reference sequence). CDR3 sequence: CASSSNQYNEQFF. In DNA, the CDR3 is TGTGCCAGCAGTTCGAATCAATACAATGAGCAGTTCTTC.

This clonotype was observed at least ten times. In DNA, the CDR3 is TGCAGTGCAGAGGGGGCTAGCGGCTACAATGAGCAGTTCTTC. Translation: CSAEGASGYNEQFF. The chain has TRBV20-1 and TRBJ2-1, with D perhaps assigned TRBD1 or TRBD2 (7 bases each). Germline CDR1 reads DFQATT; CDR2 reads SNEGSKA (reference sequence). There are 14 residues in the CDR3. Trimming cost V 6 bases and J 3 bases, with 15 bases left between them.

V and J are TRBV9 and TRBJ2-5; D is unclear. This CDR3 has 14 amino acids. Germline V CDR1 and CDR2: SGDLS, YYNGEE. V gave up 0 bases and J gave up 0 bases, with 6 bases separating them. In DNA, the CDR3 is TGTGCCAGCAGCGTAGTACCGGACCAAGAGACCCAGTACTTC. This codes for CASSVVPDQETQYF. Supplemented by reference TRBV9 and TRBJ2-5, the full variable domain reads DSGVTQTPKHLITATGQRVTLRCSPRSGDLSVYWYQQSLDQGLQFLIQYYNGEERAKGNILERFSAQQFPDLHSELNLSSLELGDSALYFCASSVVPDQETQYFGPGTRLLVL.

The chain joins TRBV12-3 or TRBV12-4 to TRBJ1-2; a weak D match, TRBD1 (5 bases). V was shortened by 2 bases and J by 11 bases, with 12 bases between the two germline ends. The CDR3 covers 12 residues. In nucleotides, the CDR3 is TGTGCCAGCAGTTTAATTTACACAGGATACACCTTC. Amino acid sequence: CASSLIYTGYTF.

The rearrangement links TRBV20-1 to TRBJ2-1; TRBD2 might be the D (6 bases). V was shortened by 3 bases and J by 9 bases, with 27 bases between the two germline ends. The germline gives CDR1 DFQATT, CDR2 SNEGSKA (reference sequence). This CDR3 region has 17 residues. The CDR3 nucleotides read TGCAGTGCTAGGCCTCGAGGGTCGTCGGGGAGGATGGGTGAGCAGTTCTTC. This codes for CSARPRGSSGRMGEQFF.

This chain joins TRBV5-1 and TRBJ2-4; D ambiguous. This CDR3 has 15 residues. The V and J ends lost 0 bases and 0 bases respectively, with 7 bases between them. CDR1 and CDR2 (germline): SGHRS, YFSETQ. CDR3 protein: CASSLAELAKNIQYF. Here the CDR3 DNA reads TGCGCCAGCAGCTTGGCAGAACTAGCCAAAAACATTCAGTACTTC.

This chain links TRBV9 with TRBJ2-2, with unresolved D. This CDR3 has 14 amino acids. Germline V gene sequence: CDR1 SGDLS, CDR2 YYNGEE. Trimming removed 3 bases from V and 6 bases from J, with 12 bases in between. CDR3 region: CASSGSSVAGELFF. CDR3 DNA sequence: TGTGCCAGCAGCGGATCTAGTGTTGCCGGGGAGCTGTTTTTT.

This clonotype has only a few counts. The V and J genes are TRBV27 and TRBJ1-5; no clear D. Trimming shortened V by 6 bases and J by 1 base, and 10 bases separated the two germline ends. The germline gives CDR1 MNHEY, CDR2 SMNVEV (reference sequence). The CDR3 is made up of 14 amino acids. DNA for the CDR3: TGTGCCAGCAGGGGAGGAAAGAGCAATCAGCCCCAGCATTTT. Protein product: CASRGGKSNQPQHF.

CDR3 nucleotide sequence: TGTGCCAGTAGTATCACAGGGGGAAGAGGCACTGAAGCTTTCTTT. Translation gives CASSITGGRGTEAFF. The chain combines TRBV19 with TRBJ1-1; 8 positions match TRBD1. J gave up 4 bases and V 3 bases, and 7 bases lay outside the gene matches. Germline CDR1 LNHDA, CDR2 SQIVND (reference sequence). This CDR3 comprises 15 residues.

This chain joins TRBV13 and TRBJ1-2; D possibly corresponds to TRBD1 (5 bases). Looked up from germline, CDR1 is PRHDT and CDR2 is FYEKMQ (reference sequence). The CDR3 has 17 amino acids. Trimming removed 4 bases from V and 3 bases from J, with 21 bases in between. The CDR3 coding sequence is TGTGCCAGCAGCTCCGGAACTCCCAGGGAGTCTGACTATGGCTACACCTTC. Translated, it gives CASSSGTPRESDYGYTF.

This clonotype showed up just a few times. V is TRBV12-3 or TRBV12-4 and J is TRBJ1-1; D is undetermined. CDR3 length equals 10 residues. V lost 7 bases to trimming and J lost 5 bases, with 5 bases between them. CDR3 region: CASTRTEAFF. The CDR3 region has the DNA TGTGCCAGCACGCGGACTGAAGCTTTCTTT.

The chain uses TRBV15 and TRBJ2-2; D may be TRBD1 (7 bases). CDR1 and CDR2 from the germline V gene are LNHNV and YYDKDF (reference sequence). V was pared by 5 bases and J by 4 bases, with 14 bases between. This CDR3 region has 15 residues. The CDR3 DNA follows: TGTGCCACCAGCCGACAGGGACTCTTCACCGGGGAGCTGTTTTTT. Translation gives CATSRQGLFTGELFF.

The V call is TRBV20-1, the J call TRBJ2-1; the D gene is possibly TRBD2 (6 bases). The germline CDR1 and CDR2 sequences are DFQATT and SNEGSKA (reference sequence). Between the trimmed V and J ends, which lost 3 bases and 4 bases, there was a span of 13 bases. This CDR3 is 14 amino acids long. The CDR3, as DNA: TGCAGTGCTAGGGTAGCGGAAATATACAATGAGCAGTTCTTC. As protein: CSARVAEIYNEQFF.